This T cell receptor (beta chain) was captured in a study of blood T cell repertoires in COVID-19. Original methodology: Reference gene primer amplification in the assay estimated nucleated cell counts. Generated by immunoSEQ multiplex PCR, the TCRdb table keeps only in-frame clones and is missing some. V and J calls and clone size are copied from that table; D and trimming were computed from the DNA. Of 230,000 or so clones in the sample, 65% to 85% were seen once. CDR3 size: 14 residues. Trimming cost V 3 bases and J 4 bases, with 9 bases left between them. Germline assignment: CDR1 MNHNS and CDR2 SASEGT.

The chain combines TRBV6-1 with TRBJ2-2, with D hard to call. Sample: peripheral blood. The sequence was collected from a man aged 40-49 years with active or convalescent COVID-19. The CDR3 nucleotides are TGTGCCAGCAGTGAGGGCAGACCCACCGGGGAGCTGTTTTTT. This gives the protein CASSEGRPTGELFF.